This T cell receptor (beta chain) was recorded in a study of CD8 T cells in ankylosing spondylitis. Each CDR3 protein is one row after TCRdb ran MiXCR on the 5' RACE reads. The sample includes 220,000 or so distinct CDR3 sequences, about 10% of them seen just once. Germline CDR1 reads PRHDT; CDR2 reads FYEKMQ (reference sequence). This CDR3 spans 14 amino acids. Details on this clonotype: A single base separates this from a much larger clone, so it may be a read error.

Sequencing input: blood, either unsorted or a sorted T cell fraction (not recorded which). The clonotype comes from a male donor with ankylosing spondylitis or in good health (not recorded which). This sequence joins TRBV13 and TRBJ2-2; tentative D call: TRBD2 (5 bases). CDR3 DNA: TGTGCCAGCAGATTGGGTATGAACACCGGGGAGCTGGTTTTT. It codes for CASRLGMNTGELVF.